This T cell receptor beta chain stems from a study of blood T cell repertoires in COVID-19. Background on the study: The United States, Italy and Spain provided the acute and convalescent COVID-19 samples. T cells, B-cell-depleted T cells, or PBMCs supplied cDNA or gDNA.

Germline CDR1 LGHDT, CDR2 YNNKEL (reference sequence). Germline trimming cut 0 bases from V and 7 bases from J; bases unmatched to any gene: 8. The CDR3 is 15 residues long. In the source study's methods: Nucleated cell counts were estimated from reference gene primer amplification. The protocol was immunoSEQ multiplex PCR, while the TCRdb copy is restricted to in-frame clones and leaves out a portion. D and trimming come from the DNA, and the V and J calls and clone size come from that table. The sample shows 130,000 to 150,000 clones, about 90% of them seen only once. This TCR came from a human donor in a cohort sampled during active COVID-19. What was sequenced was peripheral blood. This rearrangement joins TRBV3-1 (or the pseudogene TRBV3-2) to TRBJ2-7; 8 bases fit TRBD2. The CDR3 protein is CASSQDAGGGREQYF. In DNA, the CDR3 is TGTGCCAGCAGCCAAGATGCCGGGGGGGGACGGGAGCAGTACTTC.